Listed below are T cell receptor beta chains from one sample, sequenced in a study of T cell clones after liver transplantation. The data were produced by immunoSEQ multiplex PCR, yet TCRdb's version contains in-frame clones alone and is incomplete. Of over 70,000 clones in the sample, over 70% were seen once. The sequences come from CD4+ T cells from blood, collected 12 months after liver transplant. These TCRs come from a human patient who received a liver transplant. Some T cells may originate from the graft donor. Both conserved end residues are part of each CDR3. Fields, in order: CDR3 DNA, CDR3 protein, D gene, J gene, V gene, clone size. D genes are given only for firm matches. Size tells how often a clone was seen (once, few, many) or the class of an expanded clone, and some rows leave it out.

TGTGCCAGCAGCCCACGGGGACGACGGAGAGAGACCCAGTACTTC | CASSPRGRRRETQYF | NA | TRBJ2-5 | TRBV5-6 | NA
TGTGCCAGCGAAGAGGGGGCTCGATTCACCTTC | CASEEGARFTF | TRBD1 | TRBJ1-2 | TRBV2 | NA
TGCAGCGTTGAGGACAGGGGAGGTGGCTACACCTTC | CSVEDRGGGYTF | TRBD1 | TRBJ1-2 | TRBV29-1 | NA
TGCGCCAGCAGTCGGACCGGGACTAGCTCCTACAATGAGCAGTTCTTC | CASSRTGTSSYNEQFF | TRBD2 | TRBJ2-1 | TRBV5-1 | NA
TGTGCCAGCTCACCGGGACAGGGGGCAACTAATGAAAAACTGTTTTTT | CASSPGQGATNEKLFF | TRBD1 | TRBJ1-4 | TRBV18 | NA
TGTGCCAGCAGTTTATTAGTGAGGGGGCGGGAAGCTTTCTTT | CASSLLVRGREAFF | TRBD1 | TRBJ1-1 | TRBV28 | NA
TGTGCCAGCAGTGGGACTAGCGGACCCCAAGAGACCCAGTACTTC | CASSGTSGPQETQYF | TRBD2 | TRBJ2-5 | TRBV6-4 | NA
TGTGCCAGTAGTACCCCCAGGAAGGGGAATCAGCCCCAGCATTTT | CASSTPRKGNQPQHF | NA | TRBJ1-5 | TRBV19 | NA
TGTGCCAGCTCACCTCCCGGAGGGGGGGTGGGCTACAATGAGCAGTTCTTC | CASSPPGGGVGYNEQFF | NA | TRBJ2-1 | TRBV18 | once
TGTGCCAGCAGTTACATGAACACTGAAGCTTTCTTT | CASSYMNTEAFF | NA | TRBJ1-1 | TRBV6-6 | once
TGCAGCGTTGGACAGGGCCCCAATGAAAAACTGTTTTTT | CSVGQGPNEKLFF | TRBD1 | TRBJ1-4 | TRBV29-1 | NA
TGTGCCAGCAGCCTCCTCCCCACGGATGAAGCTTTCTTT | CASSLLPTDEAFF | NA | TRBJ1-1 | TRBV7-6 | NA
TGCGCCAGCAGCTTGGCGGGGAACTATGGCTACACCTTC | CASSLAGNYGYTF | NA | TRBJ1-2 | TRBV5-1 | NA
TGTGCCAGCAGCTTCCCCGGGGCTAGTCATACGCAGTATTTT | CASSFPGASHTQYF | NA | TRBJ2-3 | TRBV7-9 | once
TGCGCCAGCAGCTCTTACAGGCGATCCACAGATACGCAGTATTTT | CASSSYRRSTDTQYF | NA | TRBJ2-3 | TRBV5-1 | NA